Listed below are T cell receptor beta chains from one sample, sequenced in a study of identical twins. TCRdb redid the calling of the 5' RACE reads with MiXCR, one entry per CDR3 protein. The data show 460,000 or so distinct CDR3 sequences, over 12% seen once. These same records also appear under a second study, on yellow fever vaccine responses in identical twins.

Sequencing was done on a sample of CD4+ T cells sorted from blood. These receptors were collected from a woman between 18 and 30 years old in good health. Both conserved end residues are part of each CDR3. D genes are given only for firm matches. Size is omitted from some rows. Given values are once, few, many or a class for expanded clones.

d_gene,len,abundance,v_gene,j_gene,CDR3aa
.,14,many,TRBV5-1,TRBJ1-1,CASSSSTRNTEAFF
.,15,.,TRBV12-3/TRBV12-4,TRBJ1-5,CASSHDRYSNQPQHF
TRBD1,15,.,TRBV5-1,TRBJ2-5,CASSSGQGRLETQYF
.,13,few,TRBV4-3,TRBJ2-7,CASSQDIGYEQYF
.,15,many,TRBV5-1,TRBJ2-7,CASSLAGQSGYEQYF
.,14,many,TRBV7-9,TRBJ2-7,CASSSPLAVYEQYF
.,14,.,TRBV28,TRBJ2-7,CASSLSGEGGSQYF
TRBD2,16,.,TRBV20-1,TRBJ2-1,CSAREGSGRKGNEQFF
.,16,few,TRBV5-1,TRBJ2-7,CASSLGGAKGSYEQYF
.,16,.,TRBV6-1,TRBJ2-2,CASRTSIRPLTGELFF
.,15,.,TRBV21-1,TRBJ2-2,CASSAETGHGGELFF
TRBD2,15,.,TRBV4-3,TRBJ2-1,CASSLQAWGGNEQFF
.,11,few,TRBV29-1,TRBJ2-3,CSVRPGDTQYF
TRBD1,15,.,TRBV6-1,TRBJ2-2,CASRHGQGRTGELFF
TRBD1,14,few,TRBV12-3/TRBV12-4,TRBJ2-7,CASTKGTVNYEQYF
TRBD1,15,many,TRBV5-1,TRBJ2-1,CASSRGQGSYNEQFF
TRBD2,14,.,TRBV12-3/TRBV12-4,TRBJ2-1,CASRLGLASNEQFF
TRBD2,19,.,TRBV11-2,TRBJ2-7,CASSLMTGPPRTSSYEQYF
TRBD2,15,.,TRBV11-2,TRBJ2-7,CASSLATSGTYEQYF
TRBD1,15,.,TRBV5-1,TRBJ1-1,CASSPDRTGGTEAFF
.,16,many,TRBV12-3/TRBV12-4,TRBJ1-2,CASMDPLGVPPYGYTF
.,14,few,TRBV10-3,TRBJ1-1,CAISDHWGNTEAFF
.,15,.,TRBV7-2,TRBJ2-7,CASSLAEGRYYEQYF
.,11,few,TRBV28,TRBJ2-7,CASSEDWEQYF
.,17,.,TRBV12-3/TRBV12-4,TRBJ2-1,CASSQATDTSSYNEQFF
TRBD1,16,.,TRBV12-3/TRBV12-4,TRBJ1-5,CASTSWTGGLDQPQHF
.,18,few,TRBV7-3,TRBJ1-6,CASSLTRQLSSYNSPLHF
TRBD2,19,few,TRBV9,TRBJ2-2,CASSVATGLAGDATGELFF
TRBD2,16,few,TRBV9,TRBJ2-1,CASSVVVLAGINEQFF
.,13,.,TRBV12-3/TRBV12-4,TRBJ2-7,CASSLAGPDEQYF
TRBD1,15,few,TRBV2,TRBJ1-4,CASSEDWTGVEKLFF